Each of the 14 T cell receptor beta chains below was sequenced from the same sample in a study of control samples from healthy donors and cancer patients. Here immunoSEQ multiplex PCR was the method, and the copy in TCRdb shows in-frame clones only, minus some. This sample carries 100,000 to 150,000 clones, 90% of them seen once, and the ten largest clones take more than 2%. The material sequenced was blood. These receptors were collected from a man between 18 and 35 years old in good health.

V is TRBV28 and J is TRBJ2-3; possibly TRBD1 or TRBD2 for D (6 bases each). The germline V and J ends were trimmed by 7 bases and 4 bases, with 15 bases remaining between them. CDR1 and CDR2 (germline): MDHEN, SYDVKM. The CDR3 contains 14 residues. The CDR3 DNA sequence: TGTGCCAGCAATCGGGGGCCATTGTCAGATACGCAGTATTTT. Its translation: CASNRGPLSDTQYF.

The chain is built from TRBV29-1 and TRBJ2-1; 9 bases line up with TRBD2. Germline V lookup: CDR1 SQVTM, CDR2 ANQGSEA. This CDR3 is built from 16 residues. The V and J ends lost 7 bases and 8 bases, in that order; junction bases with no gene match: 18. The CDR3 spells CSAKGGRLAGSDEQFF. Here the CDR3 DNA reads TGCAGCGCCAAGGGGGGTCGGCTAGCGGGAAGTGATGAGCAGTTCTTC.

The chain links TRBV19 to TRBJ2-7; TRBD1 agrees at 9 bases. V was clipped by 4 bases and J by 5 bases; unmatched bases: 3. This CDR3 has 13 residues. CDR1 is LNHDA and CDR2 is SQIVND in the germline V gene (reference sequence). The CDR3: CASSTTGGNEQYV. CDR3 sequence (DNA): TGTGCCAGTAGTACCACAGGGGGCAACGAGCAGTACGTC.

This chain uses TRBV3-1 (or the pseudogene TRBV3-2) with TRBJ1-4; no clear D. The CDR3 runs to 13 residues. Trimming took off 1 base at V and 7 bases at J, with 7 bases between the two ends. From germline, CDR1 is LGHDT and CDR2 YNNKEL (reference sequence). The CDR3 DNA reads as TGTGCCAGCAGCCAAGGGATCGGTGAAAAACTGTTTTTT. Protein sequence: CASSQGIGEKLFF.

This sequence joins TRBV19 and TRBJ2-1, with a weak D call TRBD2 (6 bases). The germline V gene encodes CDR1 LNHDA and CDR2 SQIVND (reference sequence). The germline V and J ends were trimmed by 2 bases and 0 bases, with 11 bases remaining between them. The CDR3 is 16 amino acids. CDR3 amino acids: CASSIRGLNSYNEQFF. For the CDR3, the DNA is TGTGCCAGTAGTATAAGGGGACTCAACTCCTACAATGAGCAGTTCTTC.

In DNA, the CDR3 is TGTGCCAGCAGAGGTTGGGACGATTTCGGTTCGCAGTATTTT. Its translation is CASRGWDDFGSQYF. This rearrangement joins TRBV27 to TRBJ2-3, with D tentatively TRBD1 or TRBD2 (5 bases each). Looked up from germline, CDR1 is MNHEY and CDR2 is SMNVEV (reference sequence). The CDR3 runs to 14 residues. The ends were cut back, 6 bases at V and 10 bases at J, with 20 bases in the middle.

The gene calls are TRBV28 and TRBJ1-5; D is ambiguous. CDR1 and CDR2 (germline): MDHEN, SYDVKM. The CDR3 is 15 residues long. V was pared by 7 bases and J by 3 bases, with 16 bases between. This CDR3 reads CASNLASVPNQPQHF. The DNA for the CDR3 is TGTGCCAGCAACCTTGCATCGGTTCCCAATCAGCCCCAGCATTTT.

For the CDR3, the DNA is TGTGCCAGCAGCTTTTCGGGCAAAAATGAGCAGTTCTTC. Amino acid sequence: CASSFSGKNEQFF. The rearrangement uses TRBV7-9 and TRBJ2-1; no clear D. Germline CDR1 is SEHNR and CDR2 is FQNEAQ (reference sequence). This CDR3 contains 13 residues. The V gene lost 3 bases and the J gene lost 7 bases, with 10 bases spanning the gap.

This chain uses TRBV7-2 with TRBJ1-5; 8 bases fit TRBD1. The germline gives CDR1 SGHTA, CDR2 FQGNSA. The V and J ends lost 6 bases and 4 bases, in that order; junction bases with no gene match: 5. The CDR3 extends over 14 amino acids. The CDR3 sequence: CASSQGAWNQPQHF. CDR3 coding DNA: TGTGCCAGCAGTCAGGGGGCGTGGAATCAGCCCCAGCATTTT. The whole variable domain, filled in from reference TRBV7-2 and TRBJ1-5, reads GAGVSQSPSNKVTEKGKDVELRCDPISGHTALYWYRQSLGQGLEFLIYFQGNSAPDKSGLPSDRFSAERTGGSVSTLTIQRTQQEDSAVYLCASSQGAWNQPQHFGDGTRLSIL.

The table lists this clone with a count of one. The CDR3 region has the DNA TGTGCCAGCAGTTTTTTGGGGGACACTGAAGCTTTCTTT. Its protein product is CASSFLGDTEAFF. The rearrangement joins TRBV27 to TRBJ1-1, with a tentative D call TRBD1 (5 bases). Trimming removed 3 bases at V and 3 bases at J, with 8 bases between. CDR1 is MNHEY and CDR2 is SMNVEV in the germline V gene (reference sequence). The CDR3 is 13 amino acids.

In DNA, the CDR3 is TGTGCCAGCAGCGTAGAAGGCCAAGATACGCAGTATTTT. It encodes CASSVEGQDTQYF. The J gene is TRBJ2-3, the V gene TRBV9; no firm D call. In germline, CDR1 is SGDLS, CDR2 YYNGEE. The CDR3 has 13 amino acids. V shed 0 bases and J shed 5 bases, with 7 bases lying between them.

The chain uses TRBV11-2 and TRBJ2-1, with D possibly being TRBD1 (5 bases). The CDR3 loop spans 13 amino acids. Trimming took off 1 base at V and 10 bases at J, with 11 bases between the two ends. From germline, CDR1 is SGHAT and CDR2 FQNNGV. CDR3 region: CASSLGGAGEQFF. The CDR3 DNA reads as TGTGCCAGCAGCTTAGGTGGGGCCGGAGAGCAGTTCTTC.

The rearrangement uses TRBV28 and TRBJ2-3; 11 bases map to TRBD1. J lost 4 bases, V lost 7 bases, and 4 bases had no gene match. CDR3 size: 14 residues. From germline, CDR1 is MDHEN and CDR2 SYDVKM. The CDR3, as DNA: TGTGCCAGCATAGGACAGGGGGCATCAGATACGCAGTATTTT. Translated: CASIGQGASDTQYF.

The CDR3 bases are TGTGCCACCAGCGGGGTTAGCGGGAGTACCACCGGGGAGCTGTTTTTT. Encoded protein: CATSGVSGSTTGELFF. The chain combines TRBV10-3 with TRBJ2-2; 9 nucleotides align to TRBD2. CDR1 is ENHRY, CDR2 SYGVKD, per germline. With V trimmed by 10 bases and J by 4 bases, 13 bases remained unmatched. This CDR3 is built from 16 residues.